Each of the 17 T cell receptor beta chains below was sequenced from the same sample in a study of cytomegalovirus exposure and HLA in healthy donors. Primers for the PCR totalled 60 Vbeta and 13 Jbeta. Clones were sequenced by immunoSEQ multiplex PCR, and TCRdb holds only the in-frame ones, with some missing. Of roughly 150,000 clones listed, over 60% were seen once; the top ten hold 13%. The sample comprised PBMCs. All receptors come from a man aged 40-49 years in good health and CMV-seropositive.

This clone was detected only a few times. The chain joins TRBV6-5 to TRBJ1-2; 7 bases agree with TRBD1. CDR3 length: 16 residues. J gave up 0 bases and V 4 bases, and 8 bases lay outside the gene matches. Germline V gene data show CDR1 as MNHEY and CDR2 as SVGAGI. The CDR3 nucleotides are TGTGCCAGCAGTTCCCGGGACAGCTTTTCTAACTATGGCTACACCTTC. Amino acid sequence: CASSSRDSFSNYGYTF.

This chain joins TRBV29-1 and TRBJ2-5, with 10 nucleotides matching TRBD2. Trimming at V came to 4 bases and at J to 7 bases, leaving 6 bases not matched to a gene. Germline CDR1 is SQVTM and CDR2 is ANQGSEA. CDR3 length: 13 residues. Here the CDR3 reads CSVGTSGTGTQYF. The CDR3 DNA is TGCAGCGTTGGAACTAGCGGGACTGGGACCCAGTACTTC.

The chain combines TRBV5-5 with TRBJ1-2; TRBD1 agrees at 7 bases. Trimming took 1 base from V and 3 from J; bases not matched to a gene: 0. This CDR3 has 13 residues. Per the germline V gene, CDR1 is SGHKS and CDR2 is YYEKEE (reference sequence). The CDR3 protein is CASSLTGDYGYTF. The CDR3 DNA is TGTGCCAGCAGCTTGACAGGGGACTATGGCTACACCTTC. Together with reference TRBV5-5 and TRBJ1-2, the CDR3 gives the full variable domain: DAGVTQSPTHLIKTRGQQVTLRCSPISGHKSVSWYQQVLGQGPQFIFQYYEKEERGRGNFPDRFSARQFPNYSSELNVNALLLGDSALYLCASSLTGDYGYTFGSGTRLTVV.

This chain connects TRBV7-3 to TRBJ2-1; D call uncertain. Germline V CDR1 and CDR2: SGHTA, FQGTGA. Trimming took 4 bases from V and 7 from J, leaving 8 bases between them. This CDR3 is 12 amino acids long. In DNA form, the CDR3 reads TGTGCCAGCAGCTCCGGTCCTAATGAGCAGTTCTTC. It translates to CASSSGPNEQFF.

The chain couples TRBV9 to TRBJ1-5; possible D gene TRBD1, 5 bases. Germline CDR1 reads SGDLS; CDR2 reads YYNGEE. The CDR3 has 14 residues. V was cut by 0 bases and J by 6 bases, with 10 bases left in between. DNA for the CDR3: TGTGCCAGCAGCGTAGAAAGGGACTCTCAGCCCCAGCATTTT. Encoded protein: CASSVERDSQPQHF.

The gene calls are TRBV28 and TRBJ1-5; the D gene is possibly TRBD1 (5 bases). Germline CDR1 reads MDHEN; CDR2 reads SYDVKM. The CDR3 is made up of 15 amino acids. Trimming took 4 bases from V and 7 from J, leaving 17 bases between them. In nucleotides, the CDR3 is TGTGCCAGCAGTTCAGGGACTTTCCCCGCACAGCCCCAGCATTTT. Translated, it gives CASSSGTFPAQPQHF.

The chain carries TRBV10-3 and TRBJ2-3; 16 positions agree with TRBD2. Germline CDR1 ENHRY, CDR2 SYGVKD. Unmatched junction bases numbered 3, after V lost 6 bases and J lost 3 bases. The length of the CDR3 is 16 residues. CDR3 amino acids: CAIRGLAGGATDTQYF. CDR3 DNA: TGTGCCATCAGGGGACTAGCGGGAGGGGCGACAGATACGCAGTATTTT.

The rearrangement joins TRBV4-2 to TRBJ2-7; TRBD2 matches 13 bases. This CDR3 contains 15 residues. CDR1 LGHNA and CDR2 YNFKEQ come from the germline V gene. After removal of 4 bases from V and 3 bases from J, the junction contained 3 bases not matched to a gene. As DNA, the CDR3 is TGTGCCAGCAGCCCACTAGCGGGAGGGGGCTACGAGCAGTACTTC. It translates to CASSPLAGGGYEQYF.

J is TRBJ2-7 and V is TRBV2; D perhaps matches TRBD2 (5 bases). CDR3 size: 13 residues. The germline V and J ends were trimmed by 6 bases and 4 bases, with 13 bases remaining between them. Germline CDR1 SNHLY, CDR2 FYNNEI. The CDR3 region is CASRELGLYEQYF. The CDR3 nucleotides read TGTGCCAGCAGGGAACTAGGCCTTTACGAGCAGTACTTC.

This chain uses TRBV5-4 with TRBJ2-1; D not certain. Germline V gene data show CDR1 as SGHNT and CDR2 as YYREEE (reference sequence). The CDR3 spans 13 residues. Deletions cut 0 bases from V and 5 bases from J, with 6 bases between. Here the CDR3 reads CASSLDSHNEQFF. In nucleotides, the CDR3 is TGTGCCAGCAGCTTGGACAGTCACAATGAGCAGTTCTTC.

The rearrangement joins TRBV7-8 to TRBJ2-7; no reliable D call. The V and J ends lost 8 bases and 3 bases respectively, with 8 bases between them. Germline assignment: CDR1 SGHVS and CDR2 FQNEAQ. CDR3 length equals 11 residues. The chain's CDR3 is CASAGYYEQYF. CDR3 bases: TGTGCCAGCGCCGGGTACTACGAGCAGTACTTC.

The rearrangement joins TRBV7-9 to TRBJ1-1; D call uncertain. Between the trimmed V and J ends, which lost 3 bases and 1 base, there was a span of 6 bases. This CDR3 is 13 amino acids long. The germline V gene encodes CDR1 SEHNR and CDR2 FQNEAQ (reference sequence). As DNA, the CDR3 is TGTGCCAGCAGCTTCCACACGAACACTGAAGCTTTCTTT. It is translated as CASSFHTNTEAFF.

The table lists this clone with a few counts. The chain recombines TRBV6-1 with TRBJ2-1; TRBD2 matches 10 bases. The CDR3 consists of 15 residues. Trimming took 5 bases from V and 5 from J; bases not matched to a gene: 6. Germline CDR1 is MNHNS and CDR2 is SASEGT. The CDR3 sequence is CASSQREGYNNEQFF. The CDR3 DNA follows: TGTGCCAGCAGTCAGCGGGAGGGGTATAACAATGAGCAGTTCTTC.

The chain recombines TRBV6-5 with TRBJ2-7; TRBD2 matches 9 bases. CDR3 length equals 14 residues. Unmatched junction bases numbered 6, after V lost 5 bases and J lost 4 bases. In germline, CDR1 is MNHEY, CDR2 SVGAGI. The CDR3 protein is CASSQTSGPYEQYF. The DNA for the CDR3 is TGTGCCAGCAGTCAGACTAGCGGACCATACGAGCAGTACTTC.

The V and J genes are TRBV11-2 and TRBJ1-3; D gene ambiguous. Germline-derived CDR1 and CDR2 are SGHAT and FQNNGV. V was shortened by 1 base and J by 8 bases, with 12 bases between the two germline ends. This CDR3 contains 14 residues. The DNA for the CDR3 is TGTGCCAGCAGCTTAGGAGCTGCCTCGCACACCATATATTTT. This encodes CASSLGAASHTIYF.

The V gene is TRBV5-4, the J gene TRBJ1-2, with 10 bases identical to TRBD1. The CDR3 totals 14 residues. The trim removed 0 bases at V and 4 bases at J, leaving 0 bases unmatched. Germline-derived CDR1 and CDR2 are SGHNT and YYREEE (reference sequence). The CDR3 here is CASSLGDRGYGYTF. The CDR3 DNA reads TGTGCCAGCAGCTTGGGGGACAGGGGCTATGGCTACACCTTC.

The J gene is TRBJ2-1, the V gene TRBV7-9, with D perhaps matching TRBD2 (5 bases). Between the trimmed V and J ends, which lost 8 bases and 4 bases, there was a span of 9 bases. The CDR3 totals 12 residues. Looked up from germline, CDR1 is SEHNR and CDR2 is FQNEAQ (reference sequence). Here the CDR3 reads CASRSGYNEQFF. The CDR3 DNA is TGTGCCAGCCGGAGCGGATACAATGAGCAGTTCTTC.